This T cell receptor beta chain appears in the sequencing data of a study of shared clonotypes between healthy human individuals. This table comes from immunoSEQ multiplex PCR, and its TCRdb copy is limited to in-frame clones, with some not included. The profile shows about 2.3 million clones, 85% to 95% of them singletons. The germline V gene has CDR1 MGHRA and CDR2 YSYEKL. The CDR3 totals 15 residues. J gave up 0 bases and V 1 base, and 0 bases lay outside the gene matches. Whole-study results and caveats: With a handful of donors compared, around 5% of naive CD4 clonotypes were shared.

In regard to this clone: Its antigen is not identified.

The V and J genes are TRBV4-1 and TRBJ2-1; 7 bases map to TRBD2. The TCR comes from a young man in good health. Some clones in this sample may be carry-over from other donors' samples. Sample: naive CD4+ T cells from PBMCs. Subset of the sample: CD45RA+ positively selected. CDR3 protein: CASSQGLASYNEQFF. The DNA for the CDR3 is TGCGCCAGCAGCCAAGGACTAGCCTCCTACAATGAGCAGTTCTTC.